These 15 T cell receptor beta chains were all obtained from the same sample, sequenced in a study of T-cell reconstitution after alpha-beta-depleted transplantation in children. A TCRbeta library incorporating unique molecular identifiers was prepared. TCRdb processed the PCR reads anew with MiXCR; each CDR3 protein has one entry. The sample holds tens of thousands of distinct CDR3 sequences, roughly a sixth seen once. The source was PBMCs, mostly from graft donor cells, collected 60 days after TCRalphabeta/CD19-depleted stem cell transplant. The receptors stem from a male patient aged 2 to 9 who had a stem cell transplant for acute lymphoblastic leukemia, so the T cells may come from the graft donor.

This clonotype was counted only a few times. The CDR3, as DNA: TGTGCCAGCAGCCGTCAACTAGCGGGAGGGGCCAATGAGCAGTTCTTC. This translates into CASSRQLAGGANEQFF. The J gene is TRBJ2-1, the V gene TRBV28, with TRBD2 identical over 13 bases. The CDR3 has 16 amino acids. V trimming: 6 bases; J trimming: 6 bases; junction bases outside the gene matches: 8. Germline CDR1 and CDR2: MDHEN and SYDVKM.

The chain recombines TRBV28 with TRBJ2-3; 14 nucleotides match TRBD2. The CDR3 is 15 amino acids. Unmatched junction bases numbered 2, after V lost 6 bases and J lost 3 bases. The germline V gene has CDR1 MDHEN and CDR2 SYDVKM. In DNA, the CDR3 is TGTGCCAGCAGGGGGACTAGCGGGGGAACAGATACGCAGTATTTT. Translating gives CASRGTSGGTDTQYF.

This clonotype was counted ten times or more. This rearrangement joins TRBV10-3 to TRBJ2-7; 7 positions match TRBD2. Germline V gives CDR1 ENHRY, CDR2 SYGVKD. The CDR3 extends over 14 amino acids. With 7 bases clipped from V and 2 bases from J, the junction kept 8 bases outside the gene matches. The DNA of the CDR3 is TGTGCCATCACAGAAGGACTAGGCACCTACGAGCAGTACTTC. This sequence encodes CAITEGLGTYEQYF.

This clonotype came up a few times. The chain couples TRBV20-1 to TRBJ1-4, with 8 positions matching TRBD1. Germline-derived CDR1 and CDR2 are DFQATT and SNEGSKA (reference sequence). The CDR3 length is 14 residues. Trimming removed 6 bases from V and 7 bases from J; junction bases left unmatched: 10. The CDR3: CSATTQGAVEKLFF. The CDR3 nucleotides read TGCAGTGCGACTACTCAGGGGGCTGTTGAAAAACTGTTTTTT.

This clonotype was picked up a small number of times. The rearrangement links TRBV6-1 to TRBJ2-5, with 9 bases fitting TRBD2. The trim removed 5 bases at V and 3 bases at J, leaving 4 bases unmatched. CDR1 and CDR2 (germline): MNHNS, SASEGT. CDR3 length: 14 amino acids. In nucleotides, the CDR3 is TGTGCCAGCAGTCCTGCTAGCGGGGAAGAGACCCAGTACTTC. Its protein is CASSPASGEETQYF.

This clonotype was counted at least ten times. This chain uses TRBV28 with TRBJ2-7; D remains unclear. The CDR3 loop spans 13 amino acids. CDR1 and CDR2 from the germline V gene are MDHEN and SYDVKM. The ends were cut back, 4 bases at V and 6 bases at J, with 13 bases in the middle. CDR3 bases: TGTGCCAGCAGTTCCCACGACCAGAGCGAGCAGTACTTC. It translates to CASSSHDQSEQYF.

This clonotype was seen ten or more times. V usage is TRBV7-2 and J usage is TRBJ1-4; maybe TRBD1 (5 bases). Germline values: CDR1 SGHTA, CDR2 FQGNSA. The CDR3 runs to 15 residues. V lost 5 bases, J lost 4 bases, and 14 bases lay in between. The CDR3 bases are TGTGCCAGCAGCCTACAACAGGCGCATAATGAAAAACTGTTTTTT. As protein: CASSLQQAHNEKLFF.

This clonotype turned up a few times. The chain couples TRBV5-1 to TRBJ2-7, with D possibly TRBD2 on 5 matching bases. V gave up 0 bases and J gave up 0 bases, with 10 bases separating them. Germline V CDR1 and CDR2: SGHRS, YFSETQ. The length of the CDR3 is 15 residues. The CDR3 reads CASSLDHLASYEQYF. The CDR3 DNA sequence: TGCGCCAGCAGCTTGGATCACCTAGCCTCCTACGAGCAGTACTTC.

This clonotype was counted between two and nine times. This chain joins TRBV7-9 and TRBJ1-1; maybe TRBD1 (6 bases). Trimming left V 4 bases short and J 6 bases short, with 15 bases between. Germline CDR1 reads SEHNR; CDR2 reads FQNEAQ (reference sequence). The CDR3 length is 14 residues. The CDR3 DNA reads TGTGCCAGCAGCTCTCTAAAGGGGGAGGCTGAAGCTTTCTTT. Residues: CASSSLKGEAEAFF.

This chain joins TRBV5-1 and TRBJ1-5, with D uncertain. CDR3 length: 13 residues. Trimming left V 4 bases short and J 1 base short, with 6 bases between. Germline loops: CDR1 SGHRS, CDR2 YFSETQ. Here the CDR3 DNA reads TGCGCCAGCAGCGTTAGCAGCAATCAGCCCCAGCATTTT. Its protein is CASSVSSNQPQHF.

This chain connects TRBV7-2 to TRBJ1-5; D is unclear. CDR3 length: 15 amino acids. V dropped 1 base and J dropped 6 bases, with 13 bases sitting between them. Germline V gene sequence: CDR1 SGHTA, CDR2 FQGNSA. The CDR3, as DNA: TGTGCCAGCAGCTTAGGAGGATTTATTAGTCAGCCCCAGCATTTT. This encodes CASSLGGFISQPQHF.

This clonotype was recorded many times. The chain employs TRBV29-1 and TRBJ2-5, with 8 bases matching TRBD1. This CDR3 contains 13 residues. The germline gives CDR1 SQVTM, CDR2 ANQGSEA. V was pared by 7 bases and J by 5 bases, with 9 bases of the junction left unmatched. CDR3 sequence reads: CSGLTGGTETQYF. Here the CDR3 DNA reads TGCAGCGGTCTAACAGGGGGTACGGAGACCCAGTACTTC.

The V call is TRBV5-1, the J call TRBJ1-1, with 7 bases fitting TRBD1. This CDR3 is 14 amino acids long. Germline CDR1 reads SGHRS; CDR2 reads YFSETQ. V lost 4 bases and J lost 1; bases outside the gene matches: 4. The CDR3 DNA is TGCGCCAGCAGCCTGGGACAGCCGAACACTGAAGCTTTCTTT. Its translation: CASSLGQPNTEAFF.

This clonotype was found many times. This chain's CDR3 is CASSPGTRPTDTQYF. DNA for the CDR3: TGTGCCAGCAGTCCCGGGACTCGCCCCACAGATACGCAGTATTTT. This chain joins TRBV27 and TRBJ2-3, with D possibly TRBD2 on 6 matching bases. Germline V gene lookup returns CDR1 MNHEY and CDR2 SMNVEV (reference sequence). The CDR3 totals 15 residues. V lost 5 bases, J lost 2 bases, and 14 bases lay in between.

This sequence joins TRBV7-9 and TRBJ2-7; 7 nucleotides align to TRBD1. Germline V CDR1 and CDR2: SEHNR, FQNEAQ (reference sequence). The J segment lost 10 bases and the V segment lost 5 bases, leaving 5 bases of the junction unmatched. The CDR3 is made up of 11 amino acids. The CDR3 bases are TGTGCCAGCAGCACAGGGGTTGGCCAGTACTTC. Translated: CASSTGVGQYF. The full variable domain, rest sourced from reference TRBV7-9 and TRBJ2-7, is DTGVSQNPRHKITKRGQNVTFRCDPISEHNRLYWYRQTLGQGPEFLTYFQNEAQLEKSRLLSDRFSAERPKGSFSTLEIQRTEQGDSAMYLCASSTGVGQYFGPGTRLTVT.